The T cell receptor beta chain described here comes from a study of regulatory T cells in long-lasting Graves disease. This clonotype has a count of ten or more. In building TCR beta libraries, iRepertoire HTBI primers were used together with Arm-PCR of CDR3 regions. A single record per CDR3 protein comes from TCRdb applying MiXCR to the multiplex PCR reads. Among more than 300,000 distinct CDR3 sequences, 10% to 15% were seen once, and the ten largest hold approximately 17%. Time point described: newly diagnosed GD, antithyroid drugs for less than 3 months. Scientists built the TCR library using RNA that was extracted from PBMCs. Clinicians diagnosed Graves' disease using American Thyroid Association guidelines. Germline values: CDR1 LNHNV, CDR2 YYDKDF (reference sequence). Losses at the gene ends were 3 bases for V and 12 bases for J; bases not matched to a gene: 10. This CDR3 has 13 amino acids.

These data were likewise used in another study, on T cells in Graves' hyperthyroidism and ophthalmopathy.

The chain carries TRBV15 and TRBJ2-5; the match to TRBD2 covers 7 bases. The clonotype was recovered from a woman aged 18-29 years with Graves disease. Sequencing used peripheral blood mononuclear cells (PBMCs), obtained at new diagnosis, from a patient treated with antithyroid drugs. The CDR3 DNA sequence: TGTGCCACCAGCAGTGCTAACCGGGACTACAAGTACTTC. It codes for CATSSANRDYKYF.